This T cell receptor (beta chain) stems from a study of response to subunit inactivated influenza vaccine. For this clonotype: Its target is not known.

Regarding the study as a whole: The authors suggested that every seasonal influenza vaccination recruits few new T cells.

This CDR3 region has 16 residues. Germline assignment: CDR1 SGHVS and CDR2 FQNEAQ. V lost 1 base and J lost 4, with 17 bases in between. In TCRdb, the RT-PCR reads were re-called with MiXCR into one record per CDR3 protein. The sample lists a few hundred thousand distinct CDR3 sequences; around a fifth were seen once. The sequencing here drew on PBMCs from blood, taken about 20 months after vaccination. The source is a man in his fifties or sixties who received an inactivated influenza vaccine. V and J are TRBV7-8 and TRBJ2-7; the D gene could be TRBD1 or TRBD2 (5 bases each). CDR3 amino acids: CASSLGVASGGYEQYF. Written as DNA, the CDR3 is TGTGCCAGCAGCTTAGGAGTGGCTAGTGGGGGTTACGAGCAGTACTTC.